This T cell receptor beta chain was recovered during a study of shared clonotypes between healthy human individuals. From germline, CDR1 is DFQATT and CDR2 SNEGSKA (reference sequence). Trimming removed 3 bases at V and 6 bases at J, with 6 bases between. This CDR3 has 11 amino acids. Per sorted-subset replicate PCR, input was about 180 ng DNA, representing about 29,000 T cell genomes. Clones were sequenced by immunoSEQ multiplex PCR, and TCRdb holds only the in-frame ones, with some missing. The table lists about 800,000 clones, 96% of them singletons, with about 0.22% in the top ten. Naive CD8 isolation took CD45RO-negative cells positively selected for CCR7 and excluded terminally differentiated effector memory CD45RA+ cells. Every donor, a Caucasian adult, lived in Nashville, Tennessee.

The chain joins TRBV20-1 to TRBJ2-4; D not certain. The sequence was obtained from a man aged 25-45 years in good health. Sequencing was performed on naive CD8+ T cells sorted from blood. The CDR3 region is CSARVGNIQYF. CDR3 sequence (DNA): TGCAGTGCTAGGGTCGGAAACATTCAGTACTTC.